These 31 T cell receptor beta chains were all obtained from the same sample, sequenced in a study of response to subunit inactivated influenza vaccine. One entry per CDR3 protein results from TCRdb running MiXCR on the RT-PCR reads. The sample yields about 540,000 distinct CDR3 sequences, less than 25% seen once. This sample was shared with a second study, whose subject was T cells expressing NK-cell markers. Per that paper: Researchers built TCR beta cDNA using 5'RACE template switching with UMIs.

Sequencing used CD4+ T cells sorted from PBMCs, obtained 12 days after vaccination. The receptors here all came from a middle-aged man who received an inactivated influenza vaccine.

J is TRBJ1-1 and V is TRBV30, with 8 bases fitting TRBD1. CDR3 size: 13 residues. V gave up 3 bases and J gave up 7 bases; unmatched junction bases: 7. CDR1 and CDR2 (germline): GTSNPN, SVGIG (reference sequence). The CDR3 nucleotides are TGTGCCTGGAGCTCAGGGGGCGCGGGTGAAGCTTTCTTT. As protein: CAWSSGGAGEAFF.

This clonotype appeared a few times. The CDR3 nucleotides are TGTGCCAGCAGTTTAGGCGGGATCGGCACAGATACGCAGTATTTT. Translating gives CASSLGGIGTDTQYF. The chain couples TRBV12-3 or TRBV12-4 to TRBJ2-3, with D tentatively TRBD2 (6 bases). V was clipped by 1 base and J by 1 base, with 9 bases between them. The CDR3 runs to 15 residues.

This clonotype was seen only a few times. This chain links TRBV28 with TRBJ1-5; D ambiguous. V was pared by 7 bases and J by 8 bases, with 15 bases between. CDR3 size: 13 residues. The germline V gene encodes CDR1 MDHEN and CDR2 SYDVKM. In nucleotides, the CDR3 is TGTGCCAGCACACAAGGGAATATTGAGCCCCAGCATTTT. Translating it yields CASTQGNIEPQHF.

This clonotype was picked up a small number of times. This rearrangement joins TRBV19 to TRBJ2-1; D not certain. This CDR3 is 13 amino acids long. V dropped 6 bases and J dropped 9 bases, with 15 bases sitting between them. The germline V gene has CDR1 LNHDA and CDR2 SQIVND (reference sequence). Written as DNA, the CDR3 is TGTGCCAGTAGCCCCTCGCGGCTGGGTGAGCAGTTCTTC. Residues: CASSPSRLGEQFF.

The chain joins TRBV30 to TRBJ2-6; D remains ambiguous. The CDR3 is 15 residues long. CDR1 is GTSNPN and CDR2 is SVGIG in the germline V gene (reference sequence). V was shortened by 0 bases and J by 1 base, with 7 bases between the two germline ends. CDR3 region: CAWSVARSGANVLTF. In nucleotides, the CDR3 is TGTGCCTGGAGTGTCGCCCGTTCTGGGGCCAACGTCCTGACTTTC.

The rearrangement uses TRBV6-2 or TRBV6-3 and TRBJ1-5; 7 bases are shared with TRBD1. The CDR3 covers 14 residues. V lost 5 bases and J lost 1; bases outside the gene matches: 2. Germline loops: CDR1 MNHEY, CDR2 SVGEGT. The CDR3 DNA is TGTGCCAGCAGTGCGGACAGGAGCAATCAGCCCCAGCATTTT. Amino acid sequence: CASSADRSNQPQHF.

This clonotype showed up just a few times. V gene TRBV12-3 or TRBV12-4 combines with J gene TRBJ2-4; no clear D. The CDR3 runs to 11 residues. V lost 6 bases, J lost 7 bases, and 7 bases lay in between. In DNA form, the CDR3 reads TGTGCCAGCAGCCAGACCAACATTCAGTACTTC. The encoded protein is CASSQTNIQYF.

This clonotype has just a few counts. The chain is built from TRBV5-6 and TRBJ2-7; D is possibly TRBD1 (6 bases). The CDR3 covers 15 residues. The ends were cut back, 1 base at V and 1 base at J, with 12 bases in the middle. In germline, CDR1 is SGHDT, CDR2 YYEEEE. CDR3 sequence reads: CASSLSGHLSYEQYF. In nucleotides, the CDR3 is TGTGCCAGCAGCTTGTCGGGACACCTTTCCTACGAGCAGTACTTC. The full variable domain, with the rest looked up from reference TRBV5-6 and TRBJ2-7, is DAGVTQSPTHLIKTRGQQVTLRCSPKSGHDTVSWYQQALGQGPQFIFQYYEEEERQRGNFPDRFSGHQFPNYSSELNVNALLLGDSALYLCASSLSGHLSYEQYFGPGTRLTVT.

This clonotype was observed a few times. The CDR3 region has the DNA TGCAGTGCTAGTAGATCCGGGACAGGGAGAACAGATACGCAGTATTTT. Translating gives CSASRSGTGRTDTQYF. The genes are TRBV20-1 and TRBJ2-3; TRBD1 agrees at 9 bases. The CDR3 is 16 residues long. Unmatched junction bases numbered 10, after V lost 3 bases and J lost 3 bases. The germline gives CDR1 DFQATT, CDR2 SNEGSKA (reference sequence).

This clonotype has just a few counts. The chain links TRBV5-1 to TRBJ2-5, with 11 bases lining up with TRBD1. The CDR3 loop spans 16 amino acids. Trimming took 2 bases from V and 5 from J; bases not matched to a gene: 8. Germline CDR1 is SGHRS and CDR2 is YFSETQ. The chain's CDR3 is CASSLLGQGARETQYF. The CDR3 nucleotides read TGCGCCAGCAGCTTACTCGGACAGGGGGCGAGGGAGACCCAGTACTTC.

This clonotype was detected only a few times. The V gene is TRBV28, the J gene TRBJ2-1; 11 bases align to TRBD2. The germline CDR1 and CDR2 sequences are MDHEN and SYDVKM. The ends lost 7 bases at V and 5 bases at J; junction bases unmatched: 7. The CDR3 consists of 15 residues. CDR3 protein: CASTHSGRGHNEQFF. CDR3 coding DNA: TGTGCCAGCACCCATAGCGGGAGGGGTCACAATGAGCAGTTCTTC.

In its sample, this clonotype was seen a few times. The V call is TRBV9, the J call TRBJ2-1; 10 bases line up with TRBD1. V shed 2 bases and J 9 bases; nucleotides not matched to a gene: 8. This CDR3 is built from 15 residues. Per the germline V gene, CDR1 is SGDLS and CDR2 is YYNGEE. The CDR3 reads CASSVAGTGVGEQFF. The CDR3 DNA follows: TGTGCCAGCAGCGTGGCCGGGACAGGGGTGGGTGAGCAGTTCTTC.

This chain links TRBV20-1 with TRBJ2-7; no definite D call. Trimming took off 2 bases at V and 4 bases at J, with 6 bases between the two ends. This CDR3 region has 11 residues. Looked up from germline, CDR1 is DFQATT and CDR2 is SNEGSKA (reference sequence). This CDR3 reads CSARLMYEQYF. As DNA, the CDR3 is TGCAGTGCTAGACTGATGTACGAGCAGTACTTC.

This clonotype was seen a handful of times. This chain joins TRBV7-6 and TRBJ2-1; a weak D match, TRBD1 (5 bases). CDR1 is SGHVS, CDR2 FNYEAQ, per germline. There are 15 residues in the CDR3. V gave up 0 bases and J gave up 8 bases, with 14 bases separating them. The CDR3 protein is CASSLAPRAGDEQFF. The CDR3 DNA sequence: TGTGCCAGCAGCTTAGCCCCCAGGGCCGGCGATGAGCAGTTCTTC.

This clonotype was counted between two and nine times. The V and J genes are TRBV5-6 and TRBJ1-1; D is uncertain. In germline, CDR1 is SGHDT, CDR2 YYEEEE. The germline V and J ends were trimmed by 4 bases and 10 bases, with 20 bases remaining between them. This CDR3 comprises 14 residues. DNA of the CDR3: TGTGCCAGCAGCCCCCCGGTGGACGGGCGGATAGCTTTCTTT. It codes for CASSPPVDGRIAFF.

The chain carries TRBV5-1 and TRBJ2-7, with 8 bases lining up with TRBD1. The CDR3 has 17 residues. V was pared by 4 bases and J by 4 bases, with 16 bases of the junction left unmatched. Looked up from germline, CDR1 is SGHRS and CDR2 is YFSETQ. CDR3 in DNA: TGCGCCAGCAGCCAAAGACGGACAGGGAAGGGGGTTTACGAGCAGTACTTC. Encoded protein: CASSQRRTGKGVYEQYF.

V gene TRBV5-1 combines with J gene TRBJ2-1, with D unresolved. Germline V lookup: CDR1 SGHRS, CDR2 YFSETQ. The V gene lost 0 bases and the J gene lost 6 bases, with 10 bases spanning the gap. The CDR3 spans 14 residues. The CDR3 reads CASSLAGKANEQFF. In DNA, the CDR3 is TGCGCCAGCAGCTTGGCGGGTAAGGCCAATGAGCAGTTCTTC.

This clonotype appeared a few times. CDR3 in DNA: TGTGCCATCAGTGAGTCGGCTAGTAAGGCTAGCACAGATACGCAGTATTTT. Translation: CAISESASKASTDTQYF. This rearrangement joins TRBV10-3 to TRBJ2-3; the D is unclear. Germline V gene data show CDR1 as ENHRY and CDR2 as SYGVKD. There are 17 residues in the CDR3. V was pared by 0 bases and J by 0 bases, with 13 bases between.

The rearrangement joins TRBV6-2 or TRBV6-3 to TRBJ1-5, with TRBD1 identical over 12 bases. Germline V gene data show CDR1 as MNHEY and CDR2 as SVGEGT. The CDR3 is 17 amino acids. With 2 bases clipped from V and 5 bases from J, the junction kept 7 bases outside the gene matches. The CDR3 protein is CASSYEWDRGRDQPQHF. The CDR3 nucleotides read TGTGCCAGCAGTTACGAGTGGGACAGGGGGCGCGATCAGCCCCAGCATTTT.

CDR3 coding DNA: TGCAGTGCGAAAATAGAGATCGACGAGCAGTACTTC. Translating it yields CSAKIEIDEQYF. The genes are TRBV20-1 and TRBJ2-7, with D hard to call. Germline V gene lookup returns CDR1 DFQATT and CDR2 SNEGSKA (reference sequence). The V gene lost 6 bases and the J gene lost 5 bases, with 14 bases spanning the gap. CDR3 size: 12 residues.

The DNA for the CDR3 is TGTGCTGTCTCTAGGGGCGGTTACGGTACTTATGGCTACACCTTC. Translated: CAVSRGGYGTYGYTF. This chain connects TRBV7-2 to TRBJ1-2; D perhaps matches TRBD1 (5 bases). CDR3 length equals 15 residues. CDR1 is SGHTA, CDR2 FQGNSA, per germline.

The gene calls are TRBV19 and TRBJ2-3; 8 bases align to TRBD2. The CDR3 length is 16 residues. The J segment lost 3 bases and the V segment lost 3 bases, leaving 8 bases of the junction unmatched. In germline, CDR1 is LNHDA, CDR2 SQIVND (reference sequence). This CDR3 is CASSIRVAGGTDTQYF. DNA for the CDR3: TGTGCCAGTAGTATTCGAGTTGCGGGAGGAACAGATACGCAGTATTTT. Variable domain in full (rest from reference TRBV19 and TRBJ2-3): DGGITQSPKYLFRKEGQNVTLSCEQNLNHDAMYWYRQDPGQGLRLIYYSQIVNDFQKGDIAEGYSVSREKKESFPLTVTSAQKNPTAFYLCASSIRVAGGTDTQYFGPGTRLTVL.

This chain uses TRBV6-5 with TRBJ2-5; maybe TRBD2 (7 bases). CDR1 and CDR2 from the germline V gene are MNHEY and SVGAGI. CDR3 length: 15 amino acids. The V end was cut by 0 bases, the J end by 5 bases, with 13 bases between. CDR3 DNA: TGTGCCAGCAGTTACTCGTCGGGGGGCAGGGAGACCCAGTACTTC. As protein: CASSYSSGGRETQYF.

The CDR3 DNA reads as TGTGCCAGCAGGAGACAGGGGAATCAGCCCCAGCATTTT. This translates into CASRRQGNQPQHF. V gene TRBV12-3 or TRBV12-4 combines with J gene TRBJ1-5, with 8 positions matching TRBD1. Germline trimming cut 6 bases from V and 4 bases from J; bases unmatched to any gene: 2. CDR3 length: 13 amino acids.

The table lists this clonotype with many counts. V gene TRBV6-2 or TRBV6-3 combines with J gene TRBJ1-1; D is ambiguous. Germline values: CDR1 MNHEY, CDR2 SVGEGT. This CDR3 has 15 residues. V lost 2 bases and J lost 1, with 11 bases in between. The CDR3 coding sequence is TGTGCCAGCAGTTACACCCCCGGGTGGAACACTGAAGCTTTCTTT. Translating it yields CASSYTPGWNTEAFF.

This clonotype was observed a handful of times. This chain connects TRBV29-1 to TRBJ2-7; 9 nucleotides align to TRBD2. The CDR3 loop spans 15 amino acids. Trimming at V came to 4 bases and at J to 7 bases, leaving 14 bases not matched to a gene. The germline CDR1 and CDR2 sequences are SQVTM and ANQGSEA. The DNA for the CDR3 is TGCAGCGTTGCCCGGGGTAGCGGGGGCCCTAAGGAGCAGTACTTC. The encoded protein is CSVARGSGGPKEQYF.

Only a few counts were recorded for this clonotype. The chain has TRBV20-1 and TRBJ1-5; 9 nucleotides agree with TRBD1. The CDR3 covers 17 residues. Germline V gives CDR1 DFQATT, CDR2 SNEGSKA (reference sequence). Trimming took 1 base from V and 7 from J; bases not matched to a gene: 14. The CDR3 loop reads CSARGVVGDRVGQPQHF. CDR3 in DNA: TGCAGTGCTAGAGGGGTAGTAGGGGACAGGGTAGGCCAGCCCCAGCATTTT.

The sample holds many counts of this clonotype. The chain carries TRBV7-2 and TRBJ2-7; D may be TRBD2 (6 bases). Germline V gene sequence: CDR1 SGHTA, CDR2 FQGNSA. V dropped 6 bases and J dropped 1 base, with 13 bases sitting between them. The CDR3 is made up of 14 amino acids. The CDR3 nucleotides are TGTGCCAGCAGTCTGGGACTGGCTTCCTACGAGCAGTACTTC. Translating it yields CASSLGLASYEQYF.

This clonotype was counted between two and nine times. This chain uses TRBV10-3 with TRBJ2-1, with D possibly called TRBD1 or TRBD2 (5 bases each). Germline V gives CDR1 ENHRY, CDR2 SYGVKD. The CDR3 consists of 20 residues. V was clipped by 6 bases and J by 5 bases, with 32 bases between them. As DNA, the CDR3 is TGTGCCATCAGGAAAAGAGTAGGGACCGGGTCCATTAACTCACACAATGAGCAGTTCTTC. Amino acid sequence: CAIRKRVGTGSINSHNEQFF.

This clonotype showed up just once. The germline gene is not matched at one end of the junction; a read error may be the cause. The V call is TRBV2, the J call TRBJ2-5, with TRBD1 as a possible D gene (6 bases). Per the germline V gene, CDR1 is SNHLY and CDR2 is FYNNEI. The CDR3 runs to 14 residues. CDR3 sequence reads: CASSWMGARETQHF. DNA of the CDR3: TGTGCCAGCAGTTGGATGGGGGCCAGGGAGACCCAGCACTTC.

This clonotype came up a few times. The V and J genes are TRBV20-1 and TRBJ2-5; TRBD1 agrees at 11 bases. The V segment lost 4 bases and the J segment 5 bases; nucleotides outside the gene matches: 6. Germline V gene sequence: CDR1 DFQATT, CDR2 SNEGSKA (reference sequence). The CDR3 covers 14 residues. The CDR3 nucleotides are TGCAGTGCTAAAGGGGGACAGGGGGGGGAGACCCAGTACTTC. Protein: CSAKGGQGGETQYF.